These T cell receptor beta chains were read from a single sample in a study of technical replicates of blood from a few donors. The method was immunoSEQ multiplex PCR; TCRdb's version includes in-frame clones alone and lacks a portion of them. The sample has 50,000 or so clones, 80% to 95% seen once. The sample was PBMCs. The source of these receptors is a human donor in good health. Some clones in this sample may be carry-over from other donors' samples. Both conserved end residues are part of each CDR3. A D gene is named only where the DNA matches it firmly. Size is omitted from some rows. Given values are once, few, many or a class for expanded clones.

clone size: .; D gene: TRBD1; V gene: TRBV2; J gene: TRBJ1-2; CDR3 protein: CASSRQGVNGYTF; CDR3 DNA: TGTGCCAGCAGCCGACAGGGGGTAAATGGCTACACCTTC
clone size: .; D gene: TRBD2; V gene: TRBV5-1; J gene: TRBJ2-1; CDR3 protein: CASSLPPAAGLAVNEQFF; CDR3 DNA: TGCGCCAGCAGCCTTCCACCTGCCGCCGGTCTAGCGGTGAATGAGCAGTTCTTC
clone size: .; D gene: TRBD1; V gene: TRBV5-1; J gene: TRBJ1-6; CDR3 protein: CASSLGTGWNSPLHF; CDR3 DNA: TGCGCCAGCAGCTTGGGGACAGGGTGGAATTCACCCCTCCACTTT
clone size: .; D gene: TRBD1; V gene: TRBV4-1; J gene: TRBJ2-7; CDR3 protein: CASSPVPGQGGTYEQYF; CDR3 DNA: TGCGCCAGCAGCCCGGTCCCGGGACAGGGGGGGACCTACGAGCAGTACTTC
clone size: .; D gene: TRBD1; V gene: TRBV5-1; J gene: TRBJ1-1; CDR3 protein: CASSTTTGWTEAFF; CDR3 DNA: TGCGCCAGCAGCACCACGACAGGGTGGACTGAAGCTTTCTTT
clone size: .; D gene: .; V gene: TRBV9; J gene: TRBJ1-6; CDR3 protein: CASSVGPNSPLHF; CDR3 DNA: TGTGCCAGCAGCGTGGGGCCTAATTCACCCCTCCACTTT
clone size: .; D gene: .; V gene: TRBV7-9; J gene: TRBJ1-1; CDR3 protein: CASSLVRENTEAFF; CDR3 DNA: TGTGCCAGCAGCTTAGTCCGGGAAAACACTGAAGCTTTCTTT
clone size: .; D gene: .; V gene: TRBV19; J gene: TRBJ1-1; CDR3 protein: CASTGWGTGEREAFF; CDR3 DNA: TGTGCCAGTACAGGGTGGGGTACGGGGGAGCGGGAAGCTTTCTTT
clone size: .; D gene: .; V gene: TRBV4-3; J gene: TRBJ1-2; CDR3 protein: CASSQEEGNYGYTF; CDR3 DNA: TGCGCCAGCAGCCAAGAAGAGGGCAACTATGGCTACACCTTC
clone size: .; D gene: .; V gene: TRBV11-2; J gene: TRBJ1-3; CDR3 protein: CASSLGGRNGNTIYF; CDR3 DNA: TGTGCCAGCAGCTTAGGAGGGCGAAATGGAAACACCATATATTTT
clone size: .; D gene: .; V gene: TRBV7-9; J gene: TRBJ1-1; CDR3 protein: CASRSPRGNTEAFF; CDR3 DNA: TGTGCCAGCAGATCCCCCAGGGGGAACACTGAAGCTTTCTTT
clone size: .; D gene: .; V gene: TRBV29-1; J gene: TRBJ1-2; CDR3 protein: CSVVTNYGYTF; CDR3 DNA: TGCAGCGTTGTTACTAACTATGGCTACACCTTC
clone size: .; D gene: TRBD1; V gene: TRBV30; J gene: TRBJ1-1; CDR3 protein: CAWVDRDDTEAFF; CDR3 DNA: TGTGCCTGGGTGGACAGGGATGACACTGAAGCTTTCTTT
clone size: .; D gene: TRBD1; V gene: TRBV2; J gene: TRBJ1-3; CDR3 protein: CASSDPRQGGDTIYF; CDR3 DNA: TGTGCCAGCAGTGACCCCCGACAGGGAGGAGACACCATATATTTT
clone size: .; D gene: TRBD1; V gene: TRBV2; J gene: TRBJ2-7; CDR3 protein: CASSGVGTGVFEQYF; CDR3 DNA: TGTGCCAGCAGTGGGGTCGGGACAGGGGTATTCGAGCAGTACTTC
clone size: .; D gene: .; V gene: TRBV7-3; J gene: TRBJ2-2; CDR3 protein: CASSLSGRGDTGELFF; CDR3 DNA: TGTGCCAGCAGCTTATCTGGGCGCGGGGACACCGGGGAGCTGTTTTTT
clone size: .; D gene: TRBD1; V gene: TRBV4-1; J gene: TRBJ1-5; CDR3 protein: CASSQESGQGVQSRPQHF; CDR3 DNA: TGCGCCAGCAGCCAAGAATCGGGACAGGGGGTACAATCACGGCCCCAGCATTTT
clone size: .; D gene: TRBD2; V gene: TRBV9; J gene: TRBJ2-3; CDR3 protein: CASGGASGGSSTDTQYF; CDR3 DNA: TGTGCCAGCGGGGGAGCTAGCGGGGGTTCTAGCACAGATACGCAGTATTTT
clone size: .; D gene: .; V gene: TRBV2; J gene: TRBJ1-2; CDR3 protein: CASSEDGQGYGYTF; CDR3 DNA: TGTGCCAGCAGTGAGGACGGCCAGGGGTATGGCTACACCTTC
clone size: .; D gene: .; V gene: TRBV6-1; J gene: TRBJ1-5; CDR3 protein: CASSEGGNNQPQHF; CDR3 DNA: TGTGCCAGCAGTGAGGGGGGAAACAATCAGCCCCAGCATTTT
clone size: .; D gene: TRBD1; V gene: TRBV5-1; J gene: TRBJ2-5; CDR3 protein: CASSLDREIKTQYF; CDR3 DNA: TGCGCCAGCAGCCTGGACAGGGAGATAAAGACCCAGTACTTC
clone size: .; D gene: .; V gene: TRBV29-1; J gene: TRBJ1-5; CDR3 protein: CSVAAEGWVSPQHF; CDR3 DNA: TGCAGCGTTGCCGCTGAGGGCTGGGTTTCGCCCCAGCATTTT
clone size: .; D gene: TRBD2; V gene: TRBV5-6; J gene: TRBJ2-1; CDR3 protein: CASSPLGAGGEDNEQFF; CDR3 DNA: TGTGCCAGCAGCCCGCTCGGAGCGGGGGGGGAGGACAATGAGCAGTTCTTC
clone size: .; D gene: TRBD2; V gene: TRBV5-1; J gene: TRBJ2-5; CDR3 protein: CASSLGTSRETQYF; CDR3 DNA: TGCGCCAGCAGCTTGGGGACTAGCAGGGAGACCCAGTACTTC
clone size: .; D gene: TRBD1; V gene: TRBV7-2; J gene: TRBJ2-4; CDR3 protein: CASRQGGSTKNIQYF; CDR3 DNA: TGTGCCAGCCGACAGGGGGGGAGCACCAAAAACATTCAGTACTTC
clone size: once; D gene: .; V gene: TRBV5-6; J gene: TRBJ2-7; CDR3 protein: CATVELVGEYEQYF; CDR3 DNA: TGTGCCACTGTAGAACTAGTGGGAGAGTACGAGCAGTACTTC
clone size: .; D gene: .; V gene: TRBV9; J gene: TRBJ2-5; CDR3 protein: CASSVGGLTVETQYF; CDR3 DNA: TGTGCCAGCAGCGTAGGCGGCTTGACTGTAGAGACCCAGTACTTC
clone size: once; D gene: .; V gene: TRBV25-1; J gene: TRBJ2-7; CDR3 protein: CASNRGYEQYF; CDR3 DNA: TGTGCCAGCAATAGGGGGTACGAGCAGTACTTC
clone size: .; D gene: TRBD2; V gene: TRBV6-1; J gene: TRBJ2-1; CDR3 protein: CASSEIPGLAAYNEQFF; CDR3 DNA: TGTGCCAGCAGTGAAATTCCGGGACTAGCGGCCTACAATGAGCAGTTCTTC
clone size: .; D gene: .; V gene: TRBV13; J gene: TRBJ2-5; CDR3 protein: CASSRVRGGETQYF; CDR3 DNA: TGTGCCAGCAGCCGAGTAAGGGGGGGTGAGACCCAGTACTTC
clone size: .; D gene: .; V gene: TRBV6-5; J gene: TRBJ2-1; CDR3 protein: CASSPLITRNEQFF; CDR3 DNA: TGTGCCAGCAGTCCCTTGATAACGAGGAATGAGCAGTTCTTC
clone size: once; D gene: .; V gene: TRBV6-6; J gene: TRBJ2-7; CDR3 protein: CASSYEAGSSYEQYF; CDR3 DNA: TGTGCCAGCAGTTACGAGGCAGGGTCCTCCTACGAGCAGTACTTC
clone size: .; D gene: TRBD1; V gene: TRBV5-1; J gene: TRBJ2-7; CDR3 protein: CASSLFLGDSSYEQYF; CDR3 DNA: TGCGCCAGCAGCTTGTTTCTTGGGGACAGTTCCTACGAGCAGTACTTC
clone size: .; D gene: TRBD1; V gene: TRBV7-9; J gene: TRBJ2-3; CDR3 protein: CASSRDRAGDTQYF; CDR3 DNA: TGTGCCAGCAGCCGTGACAGGGCGGGAGATACGCAGTATTTT
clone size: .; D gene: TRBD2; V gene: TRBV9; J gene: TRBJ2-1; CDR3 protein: CASSVAALAGYNEQFF; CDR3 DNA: TGTGCCAGCAGCGTAGCTGCACTAGCGGGATACAATGAGCAGTTCTTC
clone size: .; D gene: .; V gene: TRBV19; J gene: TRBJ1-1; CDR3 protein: CASSMDSRGTEAFF; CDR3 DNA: TGTGCCAGTAGTATGGACAGCCGTGGCACTGAAGCTTTCTTT
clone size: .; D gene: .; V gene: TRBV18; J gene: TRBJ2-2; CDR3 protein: CASSPPQGLNTGELFF; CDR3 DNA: TGTGCCAGCTCACCACCGCAGGGACTCAACACCGGGGAGCTGTTTTTT
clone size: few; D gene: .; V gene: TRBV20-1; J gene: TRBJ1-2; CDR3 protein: CSANTDYGYTF; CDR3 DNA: TGCAGTGCTAATACAGACTATGGCTACACCTTC
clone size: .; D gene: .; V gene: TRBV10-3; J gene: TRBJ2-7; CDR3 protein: CAISESRQPIEGGREQYF; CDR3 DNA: TGTGCCATCAGTGAGTCGAGACAACCCATAGAGGGGGGGCGCGAGCAGTACTTC
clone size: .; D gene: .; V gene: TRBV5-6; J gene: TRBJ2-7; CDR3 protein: CASSFTTTYEQYF; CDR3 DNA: TGTGCCAGCAGCTTTACAACCACCTACGAGCAGTACTTC
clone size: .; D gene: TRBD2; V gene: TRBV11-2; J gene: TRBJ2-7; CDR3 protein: CASSSSGTSFDEQYF; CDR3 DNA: TGTGCCAGCAGCTCTTCCGGGACTAGCTTTGACGAGCAGTACTTC
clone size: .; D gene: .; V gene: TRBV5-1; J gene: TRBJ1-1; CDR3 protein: CASSEDLGTEAFF; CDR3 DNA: TGCGCCAGCAGCGAGGATCTCGGCACTGAAGCTTTCTTT
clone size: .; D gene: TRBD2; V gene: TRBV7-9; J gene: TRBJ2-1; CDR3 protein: CASSSHGLAGPYNEQFF; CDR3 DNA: TGTGCCAGCAGCTCACACGGACTAGCGGGGCCGTACAATGAGCAGTTCTTC
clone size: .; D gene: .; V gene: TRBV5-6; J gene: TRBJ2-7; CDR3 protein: CASSWQGIPYEQYF; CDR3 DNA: TGTGCCAGCTCATGGCAGGGCATACCCTACGAGCAGTACTTC
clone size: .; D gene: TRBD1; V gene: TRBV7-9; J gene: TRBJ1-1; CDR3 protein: CASKLTGKTPEAFF; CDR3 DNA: TGTGCCAGCAAATTGACAGGGAAAACCCCTGAAGCTTTCTTT
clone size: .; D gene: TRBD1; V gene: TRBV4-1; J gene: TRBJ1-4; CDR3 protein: CASSQERGQGKNEKLFF; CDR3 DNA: TGCGCCAGCAGCCAAGAGAGGGGACAGGGGAAAAATGAAAAACTGTTTTTT
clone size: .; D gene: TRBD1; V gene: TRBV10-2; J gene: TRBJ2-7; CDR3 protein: CASSRDRGSYEQYF; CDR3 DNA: TGCGCCAGCAGCCGGGACAGGGGGTCCTACGAGCAGTACTTC
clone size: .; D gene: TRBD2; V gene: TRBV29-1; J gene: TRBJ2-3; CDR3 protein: CSVGTSGADTQYF; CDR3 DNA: TGCAGCGTAGGGACTAGCGGGGCAGATACGCAGTATTTT
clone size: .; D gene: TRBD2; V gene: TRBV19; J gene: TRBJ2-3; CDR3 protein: CASSIRRGGTDTQYF; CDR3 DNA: TGTGCCAGTAGTATAAGGCGGGGGGGCACAGATACGCAGTATTTT
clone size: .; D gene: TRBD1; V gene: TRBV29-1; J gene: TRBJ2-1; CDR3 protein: CSVEIWQGADNEQFF; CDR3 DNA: TGCAGCGTTGAAATATGGCAGGGGGCCGACAATGAGCAGTTCTTC
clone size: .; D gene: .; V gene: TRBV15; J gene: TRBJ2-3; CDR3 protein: CATSRGGVETDTQYF; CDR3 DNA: TGTGCCACCAGCAGAGGGGGGGTGGAGACAGATACGCAGTATTTT
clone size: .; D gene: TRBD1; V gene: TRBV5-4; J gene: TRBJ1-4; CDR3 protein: CASSLDRGREKLFF; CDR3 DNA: TGTGCCAGCAGCTTGGACAGGGGGCGTGAAAAACTGTTTTTT
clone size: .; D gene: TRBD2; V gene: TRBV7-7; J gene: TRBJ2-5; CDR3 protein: CASSLANSGRETQYF; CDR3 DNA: TGTGCCAGCAGCTTAGCGAACAGCGGGAGAGAGACCCAGTACTTC
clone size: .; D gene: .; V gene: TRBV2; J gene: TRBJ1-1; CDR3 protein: CASSLLMNTEAFF; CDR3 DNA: TGTGCCAGCAGTTTACTAATGAACACTGAAGCTTTCTTT
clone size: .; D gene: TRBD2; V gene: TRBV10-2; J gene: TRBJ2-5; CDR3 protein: CASSEFGTSQETQYF; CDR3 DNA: TGCGCCAGCAGTGAGTTCGGGACTAGCCAAGAGACCCAGTACTTC
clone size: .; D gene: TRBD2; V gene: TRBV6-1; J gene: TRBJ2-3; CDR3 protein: CASSSGRGDTQYF; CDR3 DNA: TGTGCCAGCAGTAGCGGGAGGGGAGATACGCAGTATTTT
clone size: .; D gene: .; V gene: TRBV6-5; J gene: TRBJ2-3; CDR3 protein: CASSFGGRADTQYF; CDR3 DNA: TGTGCCAGCAGTTTCGGGGGTAGGGCAGATACGCAGTATTTT
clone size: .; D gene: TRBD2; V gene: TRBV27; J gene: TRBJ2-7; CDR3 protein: CASSKGLAGAGGYEQYF; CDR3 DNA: TGTGCCAGCAGTAAGGGACTAGCGGGAGCAGGGGGATACGAGCAGTACTTC